The 10 T cell receptor beta chains below come from one sample, sequenced in a study of T cells in localized non-small cell lung cancer. Profiling relied on immunoSEQ multiplex PCR, and the TCRdb table lists in-frame clones only, not all of them. The sample gives tens of thousands of clones, approximately 89% of which show up once; 15% to 20% is in the top ten. Sequences were derived from peripheral blood, sampled before any cancer treatment. These TCRs come from a man aged 40 to 70 with stage I lung adenocarcinoma.

This chain joins TRBV4-1 and TRBJ2-7, with 12 bases matching TRBD2. The CDR3 totals 16 residues. The germline V gene has CDR1 MGHRA and CDR2 YSYEKL. The ends lost 0 bases at V and 3 bases at J; junction bases unmatched: 3. CDR3 nucleotide sequence: TGCGCCAGCAGCCAAGACACTAGCGGGAGGCGCTACGAGCAGTACTTC. This codes for CASSQDTSGRRYEQYF.

This chain uses TRBV6-5 with TRBJ1-5; D ambiguous. Looked up from germline, CDR1 is MNHEY and CDR2 is SVGAGI. V was shortened by 2 bases and J by 6 bases, with 8 bases between the two germline ends. The CDR3 loop spans 13 amino acids. In nucleotides, the CDR3 is TGTGCCAGCAGTTACAGGTTTGGTCAGCCCCAGCATTTT. Protein sequence: CASSYRFGQPQHF.

The V and J genes are TRBV30 and TRBJ1-5; TRBD1 matches at 7 bases. The CDR3 has 13 amino acids. CDR1 and CDR2 from the germline V gene are GTSNPN and SVGIG (reference sequence). J gave up 1 base and V 6 bases, and 3 bases lay outside the gene matches. The CDR3: CACRQGSNQPQHF. The CDR3 nucleotides read TGTGCCTGCAGACAGGGCAGCAATCAGCCCCAGCATTTT.

This clone was seen only once. The chain employs TRBV30 and TRBJ1-1, with D possibly TRBD1 on 6 matching bases. Germline loops: CDR1 GTSNPN, CDR2 SVGIG (reference sequence). The CDR3 loop spans 16 amino acids. V was shortened by 0 bases and J by 1 base, with 15 bases between the two germline ends. The CDR3 sequence is CAWSVTPGHRNTEAFF. The CDR3 DNA sequence: TGTGCCTGGAGTGTAACCCCGGGACACAGGAACACTGAAGCTTTCTTT.

This chain uses TRBV6-5 with TRBJ1-4; D gene ambiguous. The germline V gene has CDR1 MNHEY and CDR2 SVGAGI. This CDR3 is 15 amino acids long. V gave up 6 bases and J gave up 0 bases, with 11 bases separating them. The CDR3 sequence is CASRNEGPTNEKLFF. The CDR3 DNA reads TGTGCCAGCAGGAACGAGGGTCCAACTAATGAAAAACTGTTTTTT.

The chain uses TRBV7-9 and TRBJ2-5; 11 bases fit TRBD2. This CDR3 has 17 residues. Germline CDR1 and CDR2: SEHNR and FQNEAQ (reference sequence). V gave up 1 base and J gave up 4 bases; unmatched junction bases: 8. The CDR3 nucleotides are TGTGCCAGCAGCTTAGGACTAGCGGGGACGGGGATAGAGACCCAGTACTTC. It encodes CASSLGLAGTGIETQYF.

The CDR3 DNA follows: TGCGCCAGCAGCGTGAGACAGGTAGCCGGGGAGCTGTTTTTT. This encodes CASSVRQVAGELFF. V usage is TRBV5-1 and J usage is TRBJ2-2, with D possibly TRBD1 on 6 matching bases. CDR1 SGHRS and CDR2 YFSETQ come from the germline V gene. The CDR3 length is 14 residues. V lost 4 bases to trimming and J lost 6 bases, with 13 bases between them.

The chain carries TRBV9 and TRBJ1-1, with D uncertain. The CDR3 has 12 residues. Germline assignment: CDR1 SGDLS and CDR2 YYNGEE. V was cut by 7 bases and J by 4 bases, with 11 bases left in between. CDR3 bases: TGTGCCAGCTCCCGGGCGGGCACTGAAGCTTTCTTT. Amino acids: CASSRAGTEAFF.

This clone was recorded once. The chain joins TRBV7-2 to TRBJ1-2, with 9 bases lining up with TRBD1. This CDR3 comprises 16 residues. Unmatched junction bases numbered 6, after V lost 0 bases and J lost 4 bases. Germline values: CDR1 SGHTA, CDR2 FQGNSA. The chain's CDR3 is CASSLARGQGPYGYTF. DNA for the CDR3: TGTGCCAGCAGCTTAGCGCGGGGACAGGGTCCCTATGGCTACACCTTC.

J is TRBJ2-7 and V is TRBV10-3, with 9 bases aligning to TRBD2. This CDR3 has 12 amino acids. V dropped 9 bases and J dropped 7; count of bases not matched to a gene: 7. Germline V gene sequence: CDR1 ENHRY, CDR2 SYGVKD. The CDR3 loop reads CAIKGTSYEQYF. The CDR3 region has the DNA TGTGCCATAAAAGGGACTAGCTATGAGCAGTACTTC.